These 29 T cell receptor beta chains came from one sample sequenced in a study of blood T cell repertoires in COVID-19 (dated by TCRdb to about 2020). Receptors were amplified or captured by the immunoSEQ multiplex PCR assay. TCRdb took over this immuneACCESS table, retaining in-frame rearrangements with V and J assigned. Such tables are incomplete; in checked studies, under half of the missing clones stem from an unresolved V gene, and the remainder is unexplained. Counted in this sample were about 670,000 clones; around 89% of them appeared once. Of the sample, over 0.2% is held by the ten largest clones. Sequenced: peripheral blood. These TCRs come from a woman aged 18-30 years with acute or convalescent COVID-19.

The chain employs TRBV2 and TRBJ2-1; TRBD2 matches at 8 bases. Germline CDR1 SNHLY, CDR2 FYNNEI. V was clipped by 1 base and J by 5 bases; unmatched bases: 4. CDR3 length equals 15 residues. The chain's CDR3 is CASSEVAGGNNEQFF. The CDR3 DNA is TGTGCCAGCAGTGAAGTTGCGGGGGGAAACAATGAGCAGTTCTTC.

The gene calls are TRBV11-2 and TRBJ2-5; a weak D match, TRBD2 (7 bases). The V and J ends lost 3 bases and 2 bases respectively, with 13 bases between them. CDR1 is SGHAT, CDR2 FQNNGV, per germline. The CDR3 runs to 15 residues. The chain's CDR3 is CASSFRGAGQETQYF. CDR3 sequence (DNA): TGTGCCAGCAGCTTCCGGGGGGCTGGGCAAGAGACCCAGTACTTC.

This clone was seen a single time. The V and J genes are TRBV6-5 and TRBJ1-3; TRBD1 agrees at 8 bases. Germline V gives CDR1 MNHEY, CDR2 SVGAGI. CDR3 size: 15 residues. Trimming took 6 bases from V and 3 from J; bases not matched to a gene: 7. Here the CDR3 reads CASSRTGGFGNTIYF. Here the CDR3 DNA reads TGTGCCAGCAGCCGCACAGGGGGTTTTGGAAACACCATATATTTT.

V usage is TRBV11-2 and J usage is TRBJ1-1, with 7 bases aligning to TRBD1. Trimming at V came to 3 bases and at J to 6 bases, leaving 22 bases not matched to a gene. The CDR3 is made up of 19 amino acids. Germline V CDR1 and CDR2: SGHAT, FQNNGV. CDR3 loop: CASSFWTPPQGFKPPEAFF. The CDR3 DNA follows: TGTGCCAGCAGCTTTTGGACTCCACCACAGGGGTTTAAACCCCCTGAAGCTTTCTTT.

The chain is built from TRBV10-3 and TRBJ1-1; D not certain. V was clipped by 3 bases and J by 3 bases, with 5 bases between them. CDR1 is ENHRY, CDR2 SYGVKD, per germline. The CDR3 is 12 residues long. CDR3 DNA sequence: TGTGCCATCAGTGAATCCGACACTGAAGCTTTCTTT. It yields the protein CAISESDTEAFF.

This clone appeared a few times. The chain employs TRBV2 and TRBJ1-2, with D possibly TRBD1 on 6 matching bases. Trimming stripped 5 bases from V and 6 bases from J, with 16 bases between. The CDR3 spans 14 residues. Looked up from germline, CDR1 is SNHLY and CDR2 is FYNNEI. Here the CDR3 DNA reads TGTGCCAGCAGTTTAACAGGGATTTCGAATGGCTACACCTTC. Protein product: CASSLTGISNGYTF. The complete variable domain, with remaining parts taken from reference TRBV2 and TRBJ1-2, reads EPEVTQTPSHQVTQMGQEVILRCVPISNHLYFYWYRQILGQKVEFLVSFYNNEISEKSEIFDDQFSVERPDGSNFTLKIRSTKLEDSAMYFCASSLTGISNGYTFGSGTRLTVV.

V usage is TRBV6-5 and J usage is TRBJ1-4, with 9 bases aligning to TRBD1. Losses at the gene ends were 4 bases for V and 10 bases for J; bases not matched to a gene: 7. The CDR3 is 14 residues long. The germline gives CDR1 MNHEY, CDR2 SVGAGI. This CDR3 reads CASSSGTGMVKLFF. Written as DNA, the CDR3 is TGTGCCAGCAGTTCGGGGACAGGGATGGTAAAACTGTTTTTT.

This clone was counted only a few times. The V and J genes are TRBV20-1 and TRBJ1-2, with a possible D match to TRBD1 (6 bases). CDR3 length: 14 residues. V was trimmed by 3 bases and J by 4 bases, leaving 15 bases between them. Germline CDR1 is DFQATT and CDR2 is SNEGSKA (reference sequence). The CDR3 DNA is TGCAGTGCTAGTTCCTGGACAGACCCCTATGGCTACACCTTC. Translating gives CSASSWTDPYGYTF.

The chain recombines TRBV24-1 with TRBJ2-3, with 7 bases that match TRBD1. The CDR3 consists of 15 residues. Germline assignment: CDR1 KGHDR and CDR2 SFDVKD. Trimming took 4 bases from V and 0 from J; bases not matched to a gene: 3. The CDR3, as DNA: TGTGCCACCAGTGAGCCAGGGGGAAGCACAGATACGCAGTATTTT. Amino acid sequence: CATSEPGGSTDTQYF.

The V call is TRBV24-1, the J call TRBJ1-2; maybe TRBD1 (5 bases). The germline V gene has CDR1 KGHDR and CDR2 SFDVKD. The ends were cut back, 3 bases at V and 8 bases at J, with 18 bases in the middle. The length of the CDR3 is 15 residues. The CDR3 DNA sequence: TGTGCCACCAGTGATGGGGCGGCTCGAACCTGGGGCTACACCTTC. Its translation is CATSDGAARTWGYTF.

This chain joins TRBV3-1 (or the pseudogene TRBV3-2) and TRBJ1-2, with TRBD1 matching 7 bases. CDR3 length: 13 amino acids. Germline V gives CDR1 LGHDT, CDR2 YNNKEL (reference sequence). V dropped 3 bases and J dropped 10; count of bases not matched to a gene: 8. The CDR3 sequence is CASSHPTGVPYTF. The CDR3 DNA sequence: TGTGCCAGCAGCCATCCTACAGGGGTGCCCTACACCTTC.

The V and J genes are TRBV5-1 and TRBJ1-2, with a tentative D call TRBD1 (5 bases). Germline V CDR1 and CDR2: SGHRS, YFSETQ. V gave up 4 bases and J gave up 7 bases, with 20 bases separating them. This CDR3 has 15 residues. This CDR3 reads CASSVVGGGTGGYTF. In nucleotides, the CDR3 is TGCGCCAGCAGCGTAGTCGGCGGGGGGACGGGTGGCTACACCTTC.

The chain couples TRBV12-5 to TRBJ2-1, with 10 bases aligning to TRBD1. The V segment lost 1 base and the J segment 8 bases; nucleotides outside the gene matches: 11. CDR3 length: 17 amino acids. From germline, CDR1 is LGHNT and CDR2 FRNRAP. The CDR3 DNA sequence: TGTGCTAGTGGTTTGGCCCGCCCGGGGACAGGGGCGGATGAGCAGTTCTTC. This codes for CASGLARPGTGADEQFF.

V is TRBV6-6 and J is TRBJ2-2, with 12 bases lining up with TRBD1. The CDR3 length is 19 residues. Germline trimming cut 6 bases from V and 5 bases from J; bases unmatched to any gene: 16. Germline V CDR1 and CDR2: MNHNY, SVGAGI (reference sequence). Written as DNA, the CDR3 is TGTGCCAGCAGACGACCCCGACCGGGACAGGGGGCGCAAACCGGGGAGCTGTTTTTT. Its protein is CASRRPRPGQGAQTGELFF.

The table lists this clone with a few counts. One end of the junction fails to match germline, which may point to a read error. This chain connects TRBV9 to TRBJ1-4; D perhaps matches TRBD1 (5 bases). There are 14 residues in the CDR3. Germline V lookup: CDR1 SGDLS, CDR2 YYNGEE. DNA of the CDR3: TGTGCCAGCAACGTAAGGGGCGCCGGTGAAAAACTGTTTTTT. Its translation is CASNVRGAGEKLFF.

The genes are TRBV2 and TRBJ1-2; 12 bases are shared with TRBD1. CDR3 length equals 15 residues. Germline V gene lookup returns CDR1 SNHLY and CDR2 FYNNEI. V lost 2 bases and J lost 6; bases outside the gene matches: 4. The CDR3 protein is CASSETWDRGHGYTF. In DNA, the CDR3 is TGTGCCAGCAGTGAAACATGGGACAGGGGGCATGGCTACACCTTC.

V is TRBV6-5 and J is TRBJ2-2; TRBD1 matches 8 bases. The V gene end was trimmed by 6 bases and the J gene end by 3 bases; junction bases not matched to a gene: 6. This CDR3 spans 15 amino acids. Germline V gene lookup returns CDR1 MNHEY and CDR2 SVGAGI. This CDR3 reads CASRQGAQDTGELFF. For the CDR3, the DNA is TGTGCCAGCAGGCAGGGGGCGCAGGACACCGGGGAGCTGTTTTTT.

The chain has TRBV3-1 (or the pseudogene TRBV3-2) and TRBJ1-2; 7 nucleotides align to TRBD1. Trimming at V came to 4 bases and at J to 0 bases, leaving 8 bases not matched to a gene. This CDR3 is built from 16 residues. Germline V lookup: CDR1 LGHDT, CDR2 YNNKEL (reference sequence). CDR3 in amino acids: CASSRRTGGANYGYTF. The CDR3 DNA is TGTGCCAGCAGCCGCAGGACAGGAGGGGCTAACTATGGCTACACCTTC.

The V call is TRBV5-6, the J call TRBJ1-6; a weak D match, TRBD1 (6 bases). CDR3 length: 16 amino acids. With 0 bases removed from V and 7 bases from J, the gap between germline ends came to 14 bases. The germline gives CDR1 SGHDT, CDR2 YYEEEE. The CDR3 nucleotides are TGTGCCAGCAGCTTGGCCGGGCAGGGGAAGAATTCACCCCTCCACTTT. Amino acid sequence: CASSLAGQGKNSPLHF.

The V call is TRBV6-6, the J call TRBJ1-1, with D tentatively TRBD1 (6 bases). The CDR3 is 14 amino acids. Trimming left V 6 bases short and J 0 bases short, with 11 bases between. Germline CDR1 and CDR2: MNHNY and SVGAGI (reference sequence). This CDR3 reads CASRMGHLNTEAFF. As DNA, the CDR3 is TGTGCCAGCAGGATGGGACACTTGAACACTGAAGCTTTCTTT.

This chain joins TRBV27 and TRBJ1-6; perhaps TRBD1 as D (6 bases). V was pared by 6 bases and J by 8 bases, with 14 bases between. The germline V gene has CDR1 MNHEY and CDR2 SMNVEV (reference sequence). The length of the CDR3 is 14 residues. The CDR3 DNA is TGTGCCAGCAGCCTAGGGGGGGGCCATTCACCCCTCCACTTT. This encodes CASSLGGGHSPLHF.

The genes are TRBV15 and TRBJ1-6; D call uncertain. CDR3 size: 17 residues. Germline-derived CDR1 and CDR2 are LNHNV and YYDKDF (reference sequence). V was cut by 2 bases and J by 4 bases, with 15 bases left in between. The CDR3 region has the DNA TGTGCCACCAGCAGAAAAAAGGAGCACGGGTATAATTCACCCCTCCACTTT. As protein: CATSRKKEHGYNSPLHF.

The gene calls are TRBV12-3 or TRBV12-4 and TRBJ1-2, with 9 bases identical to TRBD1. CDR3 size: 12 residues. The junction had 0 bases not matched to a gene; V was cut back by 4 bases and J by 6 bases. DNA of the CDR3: TGTGCCAGCAGTTGGACAGGGGATGGCTACACCTTC. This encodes CASSWTGDGYTF.

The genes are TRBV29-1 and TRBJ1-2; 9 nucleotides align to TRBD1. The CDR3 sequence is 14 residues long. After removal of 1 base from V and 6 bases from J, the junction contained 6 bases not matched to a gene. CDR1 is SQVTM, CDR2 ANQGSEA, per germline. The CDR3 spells CSVEGGTGIDGYTF. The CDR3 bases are TGCAGCGTTGAAGGCGGGACAGGGATCGATGGCTACACCTTC.

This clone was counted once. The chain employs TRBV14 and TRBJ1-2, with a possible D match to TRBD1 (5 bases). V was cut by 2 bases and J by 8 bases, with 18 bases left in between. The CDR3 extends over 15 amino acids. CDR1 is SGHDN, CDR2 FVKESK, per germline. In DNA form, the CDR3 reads TGTGCCAGCAGCCAACTGGGCAGGGAGGCGTGGGGCTACACCTTC. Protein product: CASSQLGREAWGYTF.

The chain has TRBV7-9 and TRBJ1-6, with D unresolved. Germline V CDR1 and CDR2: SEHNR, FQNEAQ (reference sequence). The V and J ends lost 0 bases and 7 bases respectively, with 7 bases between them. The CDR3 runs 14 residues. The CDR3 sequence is CASSLAPRNSPLHF. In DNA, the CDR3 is TGTGCCAGCAGCTTAGCTCCACGGAATTCACCCCTCCACTTT.

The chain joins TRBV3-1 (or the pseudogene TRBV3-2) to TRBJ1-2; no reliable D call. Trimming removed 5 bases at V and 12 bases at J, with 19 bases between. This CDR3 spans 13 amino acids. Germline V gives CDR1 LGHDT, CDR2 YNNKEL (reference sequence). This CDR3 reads CASSGPPGGGHTF. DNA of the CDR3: TGTGCCAGCAGCGGACCCCCGGGAGGTGGGCACACCTTC.

The CDR3 region has the DNA TGTGCCAGCAGTTTATACAGGGTAACAAGGGGCTACACCTTC. Its translation: CASSLYRVTRGYTF. The chain combines TRBV6-5 with TRBJ1-2; maybe TRBD1 (6 bases). Germline V lookup: CDR1 MNHEY, CDR2 SVGAGI. There are 14 residues in the CDR3. Trimming left V 4 bases short and J 8 bases short, with 17 bases between.

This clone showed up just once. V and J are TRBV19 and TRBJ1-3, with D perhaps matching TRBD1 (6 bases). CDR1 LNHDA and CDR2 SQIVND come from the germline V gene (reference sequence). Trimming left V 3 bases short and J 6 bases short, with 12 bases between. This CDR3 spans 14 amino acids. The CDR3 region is CASSMRDTVNTIYF. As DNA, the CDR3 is TGTGCCAGTAGTATGAGGGACACGGTAAACACCATATATTTT.